These 16 T cell receptor beta chains were all obtained from the same sample, sequenced in a study of T cell responses to AZD1222 COVID-19 vaccine listed by TCRdb under 2021. The library was prepared using the immunoSEQ multiplex PCR assay. TCRdb mirrors the immuneACCESS table, restricted to in-frame sequences. Some clones are absent from its copies; in checked studies, under half trace to an unresolved V gene, and the reason for the others is unknown. The sample table holds some 170,000 clones, of which 85% to 95% were seen once. 0.95% to 1.3% of the sample belongs to the ten largest clones. In light of the paper, this sample's time point label describes: about 28 days (+/-7) after the second vaccine dose. This sample's treatment or condition label indicates: meningococcal conjugate vaccine given as trial control. The specimen comprised peripheral blood, sampled 28 days after the second dose of the MenACWY control vaccine. Receptors originate from an adult who received the MenACWY meningococcal vaccine as a control.

For the CDR3, the DNA is TGTGCCAGCAGGCAACCGGGTGGGTTAGAGCAGTACTTC. Translated: CASRQPGGLEQYF. This chain links TRBV27 with TRBJ2-7; D gene ambiguous. The V end was cut by 6 bases, the J end by 7 bases, with 16 bases between. Germline V gives CDR1 MNHEY, CDR2 SMNVEV (reference sequence). The CDR3 runs to 13 residues.

The DNA for the CDR3 is TGTGCCAGCAGCACTAGCGGGGGGGCTTACAATGAGCAGTTCTTC. Its protein is CASSTSGGAYNEQFF. The chain is built from TRBV13 and TRBJ2-1; 13 bases are a match to TRBD2. The CDR3 sequence is 15 residues long. Germline V CDR1 and CDR2: PRHDT, FYEKMQ (reference sequence). V shed 5 bases and J 4 bases; nucleotides not matched to a gene: 2.

V gene TRBV18 combines with J gene TRBJ2-3; 8 bases align to TRBD1. Germline V CDR1 and CDR2: KGHSH, LQKENI. The CDR3 covers 17 residues. V was pared by 3 bases and J by 8 bases, with 16 bases of the junction left unmatched. The CDR3 region is CASSPSLAGTGGGTQYF. The DNA for the CDR3 is TGTGCCAGCTCACCCTCCTTAGCCGGGACAGGCGGTGGTACGCAGTATTTT.

The chain combines TRBV4-2 with TRBJ2-7; D gene ambiguous. Germline CDR1 is LGHNA and CDR2 is YNFKEQ. The CDR3 runs to 14 residues. V gave up 1 base and J gave up 2 bases, with 9 bases separating them. CDR3 region: CASSQGLDPYEQYF. The CDR3 DNA reads TGTGCCAGCAGCCAAGGCTTAGACCCCTACGAGCAGTACTTC.

The V call is TRBV7-9, the J call TRBJ1-3; 7 bases match TRBD1. Looked up from germline, CDR1 is SEHNR and CDR2 is FQNEAQ (reference sequence). Trimming at V came to 5 bases and at J to 0 bases, leaving 7 bases not matched to a gene. The CDR3 loop spans 16 amino acids. The CDR3 is CASSRDRAFSGNTIYF. The CDR3, as DNA: TGTGCCAGCAGCAGAGACAGGGCGTTCTCTGGAAACACCATATATTTT.

The V and J genes are TRBV7-8 and TRBJ1-2; the D gene is possibly TRBD1 (5 bases). Germline V CDR1 and CDR2: SGHVS, FQNEAQ. The V end lost 4 bases, the J end lost 8 bases, and 20 bases lay between the germline ends. The CDR3 runs 15 residues. The CDR3 is CASSSSRQNWNGYTF. For the CDR3, the DNA is TGTGCCAGCAGCTCAAGTCGACAGAACTGGAACGGCTACACCTTC.

As DNA, the CDR3 is TGTGCCAGCAGTTTAGGACAGGGAAGGGGTGAAGCTTTCTTT. It is translated as CASSLGQGRGEAFF. The V and J genes are TRBV28 and TRBJ1-1; the match to TRBD1 covers 8 bases. This CDR3 contains 14 residues. Per the germline V gene, CDR1 is MDHEN and CDR2 is SYDVKM. The J segment lost 7 bases and the V segment lost 2 bases, leaving 6 bases of the junction unmatched.

Only a few counts were recorded for this clone. V and J are TRBV10-3 and TRBJ1-6; a possible D gene is TRBD1 (5 bases). The germline CDR1 and CDR2 sequences are ENHRY and SYGVKD. The CDR3 has 17 amino acids. Trimming pared 4 bases from V and 2 bases from J, leaving 15 bases between. The chain's CDR3 is CAISGRGSAAYNSPLHF. In nucleotides, the CDR3 is TGTGCCATCAGTGGTAGGGGCTCGGCCGCCTATAATTCACCCCTCCACTTT.

The V call is TRBV6-5, the J call TRBJ2-3; 9 bases are shared with TRBD1. This CDR3 contains 14 residues. CDR1 and CDR2 from the germline V gene are MNHEY and SVGAGI. After removal of 7 bases from V and 2 bases from J, the junction contained 4 bases not matched to a gene. CDR3 sequence: CASNRDRVTDTQYF. For the CDR3, the DNA is TGTGCCAGCAACCGGGACAGGGTCACAGATACGCAGTATTTT.

The chain uses TRBV6-5 and TRBJ1-2; D gene unclear. The CDR3 runs 14 residues. V lost 0 bases and J 2 bases, leaving 7 bases between the germline ends. Per the germline V gene, CDR1 is MNHEY and CDR2 is SVGAGI. The CDR3 is CASSYSYKNYGYTF. The CDR3 coding sequence is TGTGCCAGCAGTTACTCTTACAAGAACTATGGCTACACCTTC.

This chain connects TRBV2 to TRBJ2-3, with 9 bases identical to TRBD1. J was trimmed by 7 bases and V by 4 bases; bases with no gene match: 6. Germline CDR1 is SNHLY and CDR2 is FYNNEI. The CDR3 is 14 residues long. This CDR3 reads CASSGDRASNTQYF. The CDR3 nucleotides read TGTGCCAGCAGTGGGGACAGGGCCTCCAATACGCAGTATTTT.

The chain recombines TRBV30 with TRBJ1-1; TRBD1 agrees at 10 bases. The ends lost 7 bases at V and 4 bases at J; junction bases unmatched: 9. The germline V gene encodes CDR1 GTSNPN and CDR2 SVGIG (reference sequence). CDR3 length: 14 amino acids. The CDR3, as DNA: TGTGCCTCGGACAGGGGGAGGTTGAGCACTGAAGCTTTCTTT. Its protein product is CASDRGRLSTEAFF.

CDR3 DNA sequence: TGTGCCAGCAGCTTAGTCGCAGACTACAATGAGCAGTTCTTC. It yields the protein CASSLVADYNEQFF. The chain uses TRBV7-2 and TRBJ2-1; no clear D. CDR3 length: 14 residues. CDR1 is SGHTA and CDR2 is FQGNSA in the germline V gene. The V gene lost 1 base and the J gene lost 3 bases, with 7 bases spanning the gap.

The rearrangement links TRBV7-3 to TRBJ2-7, with unresolved D. The ends were cut back, 2 bases at V and 0 bases at J, with 8 bases in the middle. The CDR3 has 14 amino acids. Germline V CDR1 and CDR2: SGHTA, FQGTGA. In DNA, the CDR3 is TGTGCCAGCAGCTTAGGCAGGAGCTCCTACGAGCAGTACTTC. Its translation: CASSLGRSSYEQYF.

In the case of this clone: The germline gene is not matched at one end of the junction; a read error may be the cause. The chain recombines TRBV12-3 or TRBV12-4 with TRBJ1-1, with D perhaps matching TRBD1 (5 bases). This CDR3 region has 11 residues. The CDR3 reads CASSLDTEVFF. The CDR3 DNA is TGTGCCAGCAGCTTGGACACTGAAGTTTTCTTT.

This rearrangement joins TRBV4-1 to TRBJ2-2; D possibly corresponds to TRBD2 (5 bases). V gave up 8 bases and J gave up 7 bases, with 23 bases separating them. The CDR3 is made up of 16 amino acids. Germline-derived CDR1 and CDR2 are MGHRA and YSYEKL. Written as DNA, the CDR3 is TGCGCCAGCGGAGGTCGGTTAGCCCTTTCTTTCGGGGAGCTGTTTTTT. This sequence encodes CASGGRLALSFGELFF.